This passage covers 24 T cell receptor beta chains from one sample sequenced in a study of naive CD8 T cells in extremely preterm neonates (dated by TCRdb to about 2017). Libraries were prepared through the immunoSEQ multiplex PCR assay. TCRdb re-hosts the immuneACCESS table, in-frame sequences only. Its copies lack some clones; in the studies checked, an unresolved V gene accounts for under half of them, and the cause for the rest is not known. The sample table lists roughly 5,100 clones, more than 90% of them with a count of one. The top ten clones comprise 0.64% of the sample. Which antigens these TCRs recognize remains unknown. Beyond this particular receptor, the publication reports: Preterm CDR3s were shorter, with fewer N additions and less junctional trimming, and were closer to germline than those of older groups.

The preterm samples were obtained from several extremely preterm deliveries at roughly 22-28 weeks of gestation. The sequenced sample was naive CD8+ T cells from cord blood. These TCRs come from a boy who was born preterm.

CDR3 nucleotide sequence: TGCAGCGTTGAGGGGGAAAACATTCAGTACTTC. Residues: CSVEGENIQYF. The chain couples TRBV29-1 to TRBJ2-4, with D perhaps assigned TRBD1 or TRBD2 (5 bases each). The germline gives CDR1 SQVTM, CDR2 ANQGSEA. Trimming stripped 3 bases from V and 5 bases from J, with 5 bases between. The CDR3 is 11 residues long.

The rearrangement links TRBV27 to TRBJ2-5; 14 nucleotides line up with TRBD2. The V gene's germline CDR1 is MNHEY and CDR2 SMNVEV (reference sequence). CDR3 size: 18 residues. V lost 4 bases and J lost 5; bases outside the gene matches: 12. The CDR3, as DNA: TGTGCCAGCAGTTGGGGGGGACTAGCGGGAGTGGGTGGTGAGACCCAGTACTTC. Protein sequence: CASSWGGLAGVGGETQYF.

The CDR3 region is CASSRDSLDGYTF. The CDR3 DNA reads as TGTGCCAGCAGCCGGGACAGTTTAGATGGCTACACCTTC. The V gene is TRBV7-9, the J gene TRBJ1-2; 7 bases align to TRBD1. The CDR3 runs 13 residues. Germline values: CDR1 SEHNR, CDR2 FQNEAQ (reference sequence). Trimming took 5 bases from V and 6 from J; bases not matched to a gene: 6.

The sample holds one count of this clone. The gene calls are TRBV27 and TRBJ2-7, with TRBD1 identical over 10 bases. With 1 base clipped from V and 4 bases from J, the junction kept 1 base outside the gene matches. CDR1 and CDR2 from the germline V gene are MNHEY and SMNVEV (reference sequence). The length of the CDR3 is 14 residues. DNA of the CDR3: TGTGCCAGCAGTTTATGGACAGGGGGTTACGAGCAGTACTTC. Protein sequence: CASSLWTGGYEQYF.

This CDR3 reads CASSSGRAYEQYF. The CDR3 nucleotides read TGTGCCAGCAGTAGCGGGAGGGCCTACGAGCAGTACTTC. The V gene is TRBV27, the J gene TRBJ2-7, with 10 bases that match TRBD2. Germline lookup yields CDR1 MNHEY and CDR2 SMNVEV (reference sequence). The ends lost 5 bases at V and 2 bases at J; junction bases unmatched: 0. This CDR3 spans 13 amino acids.

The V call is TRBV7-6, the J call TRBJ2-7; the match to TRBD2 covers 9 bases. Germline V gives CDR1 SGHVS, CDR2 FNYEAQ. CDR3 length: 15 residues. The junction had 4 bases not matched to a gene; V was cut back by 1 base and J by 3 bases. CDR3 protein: CASSLVAGEDYEQYF. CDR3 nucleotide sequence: TGTGCCAGCAGCTTAGTAGCGGGAGAGGACTACGAGCAGTACTTC.

CDR3 in DNA: TGTGCCAGCAGCCAAGAAGGAGCGGGAGTAGGAAGATACGAGCAGTACTTC. This translates into CASSQEGAGVGRYEQYF. The chain carries TRBV4-2 and TRBJ2-7; 8 bases map to TRBD2. Germline loops: CDR1 LGHNA, CDR2 YNFKEQ. Losses at the gene ends were 0 bases for V and 4 bases for J; bases not matched to a gene: 11. The CDR3 length is 17 residues.

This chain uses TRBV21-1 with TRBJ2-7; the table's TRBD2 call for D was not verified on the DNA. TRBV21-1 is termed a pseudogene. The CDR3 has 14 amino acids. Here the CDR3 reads CASSRTSGSYEQYF. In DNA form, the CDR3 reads TGTGCCAGCAGCAGGACTAGCGGGAGCTACGAGCAGTACTTC.

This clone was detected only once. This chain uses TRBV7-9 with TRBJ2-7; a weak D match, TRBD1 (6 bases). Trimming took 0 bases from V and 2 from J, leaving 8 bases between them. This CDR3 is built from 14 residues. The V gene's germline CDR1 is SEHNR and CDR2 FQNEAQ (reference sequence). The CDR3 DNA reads TGTGCCAGCAGCTTAGCGGGACAAACCTACGAGCAGTACTTC. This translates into CASSLAGQTYEQYF.

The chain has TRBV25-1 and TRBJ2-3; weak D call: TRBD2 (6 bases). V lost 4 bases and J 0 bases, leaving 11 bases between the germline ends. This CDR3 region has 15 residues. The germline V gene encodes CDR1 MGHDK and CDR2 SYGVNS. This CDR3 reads CASSAGVTSTDTQYF. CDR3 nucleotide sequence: TGTGCCAGCAGTGCGGGAGTAACTAGCACAGATACGCAGTATTTT. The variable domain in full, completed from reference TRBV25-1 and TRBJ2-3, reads EADIYQTPRYLVIGTGKKITLECSQTMGHDKMYWYQQDPGMELHLIHYSYGVNSTEKGDLSSESTVSRIRTEHFPLTLESARPSHTSQYLCASSAGVTSTDTQYFGPGTRLTVL.

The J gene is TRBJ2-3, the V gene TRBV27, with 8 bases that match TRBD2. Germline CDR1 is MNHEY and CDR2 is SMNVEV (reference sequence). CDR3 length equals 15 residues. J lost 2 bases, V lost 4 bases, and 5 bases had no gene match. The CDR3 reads CASSYISGDTDTQYF. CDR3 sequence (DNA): TGTGCCAGCAGTTACATTAGCGGGGACACAGATACGCAGTATTTT.

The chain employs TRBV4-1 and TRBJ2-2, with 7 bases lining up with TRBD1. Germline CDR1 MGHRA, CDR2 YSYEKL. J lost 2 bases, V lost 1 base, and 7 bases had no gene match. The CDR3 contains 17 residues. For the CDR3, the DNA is TGCGCCAGCAGCCAAGCCGACAGGGCCATTAACACCGGGGAGCTGTTTTTT. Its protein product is CASSQADRAINTGELFF.

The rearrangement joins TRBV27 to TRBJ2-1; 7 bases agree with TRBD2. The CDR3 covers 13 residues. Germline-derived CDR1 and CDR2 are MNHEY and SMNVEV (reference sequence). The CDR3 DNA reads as TGTGCTATATCGGGGGGAGGGCCCAATGAGCAGTTCTTC. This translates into CAISGGGPNEQFF.

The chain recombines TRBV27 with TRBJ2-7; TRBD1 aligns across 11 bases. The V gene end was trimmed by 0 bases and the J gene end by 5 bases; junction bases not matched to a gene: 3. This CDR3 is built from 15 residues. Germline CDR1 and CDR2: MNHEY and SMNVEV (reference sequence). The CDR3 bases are TGTGCCAGCAGTTTATCGTGGACAGGGGGCGACGAGCAGTACTTC. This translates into CASSLSWTGGDEQYF.

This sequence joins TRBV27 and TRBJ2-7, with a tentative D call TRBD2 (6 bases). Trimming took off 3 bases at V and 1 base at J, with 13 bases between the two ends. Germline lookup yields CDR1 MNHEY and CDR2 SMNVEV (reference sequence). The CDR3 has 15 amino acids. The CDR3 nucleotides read TGTGCCAGCAGTTTGTTTAGCGGTACATCCTACGAGCAGTACTTC. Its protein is CASSLFSGTSYEQYF.

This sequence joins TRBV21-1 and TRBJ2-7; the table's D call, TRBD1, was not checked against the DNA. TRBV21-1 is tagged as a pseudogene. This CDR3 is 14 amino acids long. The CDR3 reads CASSKGTGGYEQYF. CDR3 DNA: TGTGCCAGCAGCAAAGGGACAGGGGGCTACGAGCAGTACTTC.

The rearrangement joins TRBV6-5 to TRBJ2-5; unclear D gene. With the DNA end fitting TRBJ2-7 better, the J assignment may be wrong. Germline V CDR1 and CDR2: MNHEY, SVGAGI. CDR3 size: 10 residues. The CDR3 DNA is TGTGCCAGCAGTTACGACGAGCAGTACTTC. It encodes CASSYDEQYF.

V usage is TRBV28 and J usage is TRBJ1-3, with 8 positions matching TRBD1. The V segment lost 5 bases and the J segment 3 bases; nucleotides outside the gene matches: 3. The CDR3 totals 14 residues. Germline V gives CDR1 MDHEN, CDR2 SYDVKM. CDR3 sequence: CASSPTGVGNTIYF. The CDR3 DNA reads TGTGCCAGCAGTCCGACAGGGGTTGGAAACACCATATATTTT.

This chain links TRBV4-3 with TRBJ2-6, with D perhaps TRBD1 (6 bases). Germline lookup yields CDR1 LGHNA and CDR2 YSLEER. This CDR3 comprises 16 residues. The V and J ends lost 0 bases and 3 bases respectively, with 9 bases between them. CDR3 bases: TGCGCCAGCAGCCAAGATCACAGGGTTGGGGCCAACGTCCTGACTTTC. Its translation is CASSQDHRVGANVLTF.

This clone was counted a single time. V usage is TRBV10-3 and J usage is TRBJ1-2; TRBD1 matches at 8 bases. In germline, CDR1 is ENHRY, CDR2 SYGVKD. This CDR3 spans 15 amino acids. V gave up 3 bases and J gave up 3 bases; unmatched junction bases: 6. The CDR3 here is CAISDPQGGYYGYTF. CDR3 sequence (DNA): TGTGCCATCAGTGACCCACAGGGGGGTTACTATGGCTACACCTTC.

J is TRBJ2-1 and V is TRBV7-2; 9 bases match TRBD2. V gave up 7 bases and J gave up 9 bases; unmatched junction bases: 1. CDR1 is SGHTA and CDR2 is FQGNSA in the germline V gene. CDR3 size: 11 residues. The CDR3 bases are TGTGCCAGCACTAGCGGGGTTGAGCAGTTCTTC. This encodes CASTSGVEQFF.

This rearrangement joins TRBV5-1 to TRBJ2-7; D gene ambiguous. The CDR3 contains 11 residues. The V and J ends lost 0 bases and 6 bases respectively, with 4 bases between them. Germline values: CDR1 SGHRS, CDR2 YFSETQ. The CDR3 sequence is CASSLGAEQYF. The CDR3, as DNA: TGCGCCAGCAGCTTGGGGGCCGAGCAGTACTTC.

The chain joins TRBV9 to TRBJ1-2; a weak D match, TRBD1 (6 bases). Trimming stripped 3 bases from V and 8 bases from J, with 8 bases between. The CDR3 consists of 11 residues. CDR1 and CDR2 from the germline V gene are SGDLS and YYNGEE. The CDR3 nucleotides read TGTGCCAGCAGCGACAGGGTCGGCTACACCTTC. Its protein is CASSDRVGYTF.

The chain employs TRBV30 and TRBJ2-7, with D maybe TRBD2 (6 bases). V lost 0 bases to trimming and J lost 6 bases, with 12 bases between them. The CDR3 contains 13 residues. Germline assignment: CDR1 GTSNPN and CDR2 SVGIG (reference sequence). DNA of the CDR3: TGTGCCTGGAGTGTTGACGGGAGTGGCGAGCAGTACTTC. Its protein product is CAWSVDGSGEQYF.